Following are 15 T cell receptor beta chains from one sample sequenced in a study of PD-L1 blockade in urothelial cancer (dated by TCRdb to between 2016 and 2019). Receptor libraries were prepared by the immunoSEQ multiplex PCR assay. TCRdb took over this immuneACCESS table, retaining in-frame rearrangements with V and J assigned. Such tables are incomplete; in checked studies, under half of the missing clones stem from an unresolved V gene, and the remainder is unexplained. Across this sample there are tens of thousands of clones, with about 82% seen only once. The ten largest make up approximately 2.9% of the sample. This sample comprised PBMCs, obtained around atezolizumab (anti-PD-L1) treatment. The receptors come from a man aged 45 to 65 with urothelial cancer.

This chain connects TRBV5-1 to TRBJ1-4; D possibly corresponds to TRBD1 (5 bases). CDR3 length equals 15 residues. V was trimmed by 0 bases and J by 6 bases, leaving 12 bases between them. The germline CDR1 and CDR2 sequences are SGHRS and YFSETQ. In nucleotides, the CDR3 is TGCGCCAGCAGCTTGGGTGGGGGGTCGGATGAAAAACTGTTTTTT. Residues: CASSLGGGSDEKLFF.

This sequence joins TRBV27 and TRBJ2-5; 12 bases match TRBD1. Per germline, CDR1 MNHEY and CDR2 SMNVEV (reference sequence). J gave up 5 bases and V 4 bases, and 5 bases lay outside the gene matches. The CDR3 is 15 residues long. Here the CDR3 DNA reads TGTGCCAGCAGTTCAGGGACAGGGGGCGTGGAGACCCAGTACTTC. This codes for CASSSGTGGVETQYF.

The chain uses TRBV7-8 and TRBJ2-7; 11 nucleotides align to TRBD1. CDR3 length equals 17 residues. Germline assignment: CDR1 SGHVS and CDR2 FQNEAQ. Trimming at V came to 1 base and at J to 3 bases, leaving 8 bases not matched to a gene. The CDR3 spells CASSLGTGGSRSYEQYF. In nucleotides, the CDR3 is TGTGCCAGCAGCTTAGGGACAGGGGGCTCCCGAAGCTACGAGCAGTACTTC.

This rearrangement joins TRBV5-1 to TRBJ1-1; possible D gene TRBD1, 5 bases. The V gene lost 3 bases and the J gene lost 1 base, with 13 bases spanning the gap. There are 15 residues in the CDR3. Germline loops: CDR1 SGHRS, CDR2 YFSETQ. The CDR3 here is CASSWGGTQNTEAFF. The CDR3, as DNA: TGCGCCAGCAGCTGGGGCGGGACTCAGAACACTGAAGCTTTCTTT.

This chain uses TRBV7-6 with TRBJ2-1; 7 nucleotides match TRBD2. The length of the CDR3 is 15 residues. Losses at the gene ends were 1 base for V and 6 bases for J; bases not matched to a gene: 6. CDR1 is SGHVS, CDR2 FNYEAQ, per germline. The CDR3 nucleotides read TGTGCCAGCAGCTTAGATGGCGGGAGAGGCAATGAGCAGTTCTTC. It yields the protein CASSLDGGRGNEQFF.

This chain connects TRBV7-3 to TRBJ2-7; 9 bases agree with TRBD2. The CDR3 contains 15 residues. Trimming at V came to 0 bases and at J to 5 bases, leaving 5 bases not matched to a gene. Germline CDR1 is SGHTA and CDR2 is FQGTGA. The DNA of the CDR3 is TGTGCCAGCAGCTTAACCCCTAGCGGGGCCAACGAGCAGTACTTC. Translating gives CASSLTPSGANEQYF.

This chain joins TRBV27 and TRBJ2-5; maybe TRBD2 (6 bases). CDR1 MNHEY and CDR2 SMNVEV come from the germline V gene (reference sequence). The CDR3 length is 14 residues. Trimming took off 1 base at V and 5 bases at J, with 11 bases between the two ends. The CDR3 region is CASSLYTSSETQYF. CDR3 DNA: TGTGCCAGCAGTTTATATACTAGCTCGGAGACCCAGTACTTC.

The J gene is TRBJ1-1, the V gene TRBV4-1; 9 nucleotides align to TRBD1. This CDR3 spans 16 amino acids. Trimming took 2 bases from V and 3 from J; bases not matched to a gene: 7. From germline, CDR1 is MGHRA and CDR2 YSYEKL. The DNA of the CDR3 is TGCGCCAGCAGCCAATTTTACAGGGGGCAGGACACTGAAGCTTTCTTT. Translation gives CASSQFYRGQDTEAFF.

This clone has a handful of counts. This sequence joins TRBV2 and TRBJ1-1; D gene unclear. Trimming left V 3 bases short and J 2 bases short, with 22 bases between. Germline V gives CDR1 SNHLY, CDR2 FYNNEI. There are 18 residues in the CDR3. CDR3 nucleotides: TGTGCCAGCAGTGACCCCTACCGCCGGGTGGCGGGAAACACTGAAGCTTTCTTT. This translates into CASSDPYRRVAGNTEAFF.

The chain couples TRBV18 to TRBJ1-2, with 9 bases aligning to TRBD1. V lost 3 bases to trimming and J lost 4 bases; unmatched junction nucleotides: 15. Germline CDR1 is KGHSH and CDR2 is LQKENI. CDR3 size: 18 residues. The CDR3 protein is CASSPLGTGKQAGYGYTF. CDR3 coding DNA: TGTGCCAGCTCACCCCTTGGGACAGGGAAACAAGCGGGCTATGGCTACACCTTC. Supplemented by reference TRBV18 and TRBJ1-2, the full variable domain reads NAGVMQNPRHLVRRRGQEARLRCSPMKGHSHVYWYRQLPEEGLKFMVYLQKENIIDESGMPKERFSAEFPKEGPSILRIQQVVRGDSAAYFCASSPLGTGKQAGYGYTFGSGTRLTVV.

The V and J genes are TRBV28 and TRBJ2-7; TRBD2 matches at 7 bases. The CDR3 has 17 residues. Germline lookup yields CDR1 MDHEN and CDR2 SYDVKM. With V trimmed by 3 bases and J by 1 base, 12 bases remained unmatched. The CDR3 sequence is CASSFGTTSARSYEQYF. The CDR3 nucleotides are TGTGCCAGCAGTTTTGGGACCACTAGCGCCCGTTCCTACGAGCAGTACTTC.

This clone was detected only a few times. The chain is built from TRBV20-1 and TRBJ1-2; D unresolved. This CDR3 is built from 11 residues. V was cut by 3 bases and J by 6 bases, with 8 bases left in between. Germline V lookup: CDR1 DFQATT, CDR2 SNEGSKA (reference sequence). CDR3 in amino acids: CSARWQDGYTF. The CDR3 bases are TGCAGTGCTAGGTGGCAGGATGGCTACACCTTC.

The CDR3 region is CSVEGAGVYTGELFF. CDR3 sequence (DNA): TGCAGCGTTGAAGGAGCGGGAGTTTACACCGGGGAGCTGTTTTTT. The chain couples TRBV29-1 to TRBJ2-2, with 8 bases identical to TRBD2. The CDR3 spans 15 residues. V shed 1 base and J 3 bases; nucleotides not matched to a gene: 4. The germline V gene encodes CDR1 SQVTM and CDR2 ANQGSEA.

CDR3 sequence reads: CASSISSGRFDEQFF. CDR3 in DNA: TGTGCCAGTAGTATTTCTAGCGGGAGGTTCGATGAGCAGTTCTTC. The rearrangement links TRBV19 to TRBJ2-1, with 11 positions matching TRBD2. With 3 bases clipped from V and 8 bases from J, the junction kept 6 bases outside the gene matches. Germline V CDR1 and CDR2: LNHDA, SQIVND (reference sequence). The CDR3 loop spans 15 amino acids.

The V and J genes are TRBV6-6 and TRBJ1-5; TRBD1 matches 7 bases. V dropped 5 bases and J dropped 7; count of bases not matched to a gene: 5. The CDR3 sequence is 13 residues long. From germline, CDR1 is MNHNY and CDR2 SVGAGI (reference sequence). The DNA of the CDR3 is TGTGCCAGCAGTACAGGGGCCGGACAGCCCCAGCATTTT. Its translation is CASSTGAGQPQHF.